These 19 T cell receptor beta chains came from one sample sequenced in a study of blood T cells in healthy people across ages. The second PCR ran roughly 6 to 11 cycles with a sample-barcoded 5' primer and J-beta primers. TCRdb reprocessed the 5' RACE reads via MiXCR and lists one record per CDR3 protein. The sample lists roughly 1,100,000 distinct CDR3 sequences; approximately 25% were seen once. The same data also went into a second study, on T cells of mothers and their children.

The source material was blood. All receptors derive from a girl aged 2 to 9 in good health.

In its sample, this clonotype was seen a few times. Here the CDR3 DNA reads TGTGCCAGCAGCTCCGCCCGGGGAGCTCACTATGGCTACACCTTC. Its protein is CASSSARGAHYGYTF. This chain links TRBV7-9 with TRBJ1-2, with unresolved D. This CDR3 spans 15 amino acids. Germline V CDR1 and CDR2: SEHNR, FQNEAQ (reference sequence). V dropped 4 bases and J dropped 3 bases, with 15 bases sitting between them.

The chain uses TRBV12-3 or TRBV12-4 and TRBJ1-2; D might be TRBD1 (5 bases). V lost 2 bases to trimming and J lost 8 bases, with 12 bases between them. This CDR3 has 13 amino acids. CDR3 nucleotide sequence: TGTGCCAGCAGTTTAACGAGAGGGGAGGGCTACACCTTC. Its protein is CASSLTRGEGYTF.

This clonotype has only a few counts. V and J are TRBV3-1 and TRBJ2-1; 7 nucleotides align to TRBD1. This CDR3 has 17 amino acids. J was trimmed by 8 bases and V by 3 bases; bases with no gene match: 16. Germline assignment: CDR1 LGHDT and CDR2 YNNKEL (reference sequence). CDR3 in amino acids: CASSQPRKGALTYEQFF. The CDR3, as DNA: TGTGCCAGCAGCCAGCCCCGTAAGGGGGCCCTTACGTATGAGCAGTTCTTC.

This clonotype showed up just a few times. The rearrangement joins TRBV20-1 to TRBJ2-2; D unclear. Trimming took 0 bases from V and 4 from J, leaving 18 bases between them. The CDR3 covers 17 residues. Germline-derived CDR1 and CDR2 are DFQATT and SNEGSKA (reference sequence). The CDR3 is CSARDSTSFRVTGELFF. CDR3 DNA sequence: TGCAGTGCTAGAGATTCGACCTCCTTCCGCGTCACCGGGGAGCTGTTTTTT.

V and J are TRBV6-5 and TRBJ2-7; no definite D call. This CDR3 has 16 amino acids. V was clipped by 0 bases and J by 4 bases, with 16 bases between them. CDR1 is MNHEY and CDR2 is SVGAGI in the germline V gene. Here the CDR3 reads CASSYSKIRGSYEQYF. The CDR3 bases are TGTGCCAGCAGTTACTCGAAAATCAGAGGTTCTTACGAGCAGTACTTC.

This clonotype was seen only a few times. The chain is built from TRBV2 and TRBJ2-7, with 7 bases identical to TRBD2. Germline V CDR1 and CDR2: SNHLY, FYNNEI. J lost 3 bases, V lost 6 bases, and 14 bases had no gene match. The CDR3 runs 16 residues. CDR3 nucleotides: TGTGCCAGCAGCTACGAGTCTAGCGGAGAAGACTACGAGCAGTACTTC. Its translation: CASSYESSGEDYEQYF.

This clonotype was picked up a small number of times. The V gene is TRBV6-2 or TRBV6-3, the J gene TRBJ1-2; a weak D match, TRBD1 (5 bases). This CDR3 contains 14 residues. Germline lookup yields CDR1 MNHEY and CDR2 SVGEGT. Trimming took off 6 bases at V and 3 bases at J, with 14 bases between the two ends. CDR3 loop: CASSPTTADYGYTF. CDR3 nucleotides: TGTGCCAGCAGCCCCACGACAGCAGACTATGGCTACACCTTC.

The chain combines TRBV7-9 with TRBJ2-4; perhaps TRBD2 as D (6 bases). This CDR3 contains 15 residues. Per germline, CDR1 SEHNR and CDR2 FQNEAQ (reference sequence). V was shortened by 5 bases and J by 0 bases, with 11 bases between the two germline ends. The CDR3: CASSNLGLAKNIQYF. In DNA form, the CDR3 reads TGTGCCAGCAGCAACTTGGGACTAGCCAAAAACATTCAGTACTTC.

V gene TRBV6-2 or TRBV6-3 combines with J gene TRBJ2-2; D may be TRBD1 (5 bases). Between the trimmed V and J ends, which lost 2 bases and 0 bases, there was a span of 7 bases. In germline, CDR1 is MNHEY, CDR2 SVGEGT. The CDR3 is 15 residues long. The CDR3 here is CASSYRGSNTGELFF. The CDR3 DNA follows: TGTGCCAGCAGTTACAGGGGCTCGAACACCGGGGAGCTGTTTTTT.

This sequence joins TRBV20-1 and TRBJ2-5; 7 bases map to TRBD1. The end of the DNA fits TRBJ2-7 better, so the J call may be wrong. The CDR3 runs to 12 residues. Per the germline V gene, CDR1 is DFQATT and CDR2 is SNEGSKA (reference sequence). The CDR3 bases are TGCAGTGCGGGGGACAGCCCCTACGAGCAGTACTTC. Translating gives CSAGDSPYEQYF.

The J gene is TRBJ1-1, the V gene TRBV27; a possible D gene is TRBD1 (6 bases). Trimming removed 8 bases from V and 5 bases from J, with 18 bases in between. The CDR3 sequence is 14 residues long. Germline V gene data show CDR1 as MNHEY and CDR2 as SMNVEV (reference sequence). Written as DNA, the CDR3 is TGTGCCAGCGGCCCCCCACGAGGGACAACTGAAGCTTTCTTT. It is translated as CASGPPRGTTEAFF.

The V gene is TRBV28, the J gene TRBJ1-2; D not certain. Trimming shortened V by 5 bases and J by 8 bases, and 18 bases separated the two germline ends. The CDR3 is 14 amino acids. The germline V gene has CDR1 MDHEN and CDR2 SYDVKM. In DNA form, the CDR3 reads TGTGCCAGCAGTCCGTACATGAGTGAGGGCGGCTACACCTTC. Protein: CASSPYMSEGGYTF.

This chain links TRBV7-2 with TRBJ2-3; 10 positions agree with TRBD2. Germline CDR1 reads SGHTA; CDR2 reads FQGNSA. The V gene end was trimmed by 5 bases and the J gene end by 7 bases; junction bases not matched to a gene: 15. The CDR3 is 17 residues long. CDR3 loop: CASSLRPDPLAGNTQYF. CDR3 DNA: TGTGCCAGCAGCCTTCGACCAGATCCACTAGCGGGGAATACGCAGTATTTT.

The chain joins TRBV7-2 to TRBJ2-7; 13 bases align to TRBD2. Losses at the gene ends were 5 bases for V and 5 bases for J; bases not matched to a gene: 12. The CDR3 has 17 amino acids. CDR1 SGHTA and CDR2 FQGNSA come from the germline V gene. The CDR3 loop reads CASSPTAGTSGIDEQYF. The CDR3 nucleotides read TGTGCCAGCAGCCCAACCGCCGGGACTAGCGGGATAGACGAGCAGTACTTC.

This chain connects TRBV12-3 or TRBV12-4 to TRBJ2-5; 8 nucleotides align to TRBD2. Germline trimming cut 3 bases from V and 5 bases from J; bases unmatched to any gene: 8. This CDR3 is built from 15 residues. The CDR3 is CASSFAGGIGETQYF. For the CDR3, the DNA is TGTGCCAGCAGTTTCGCGGGGGGAATTGGGGAGACCCAGTACTTC.

This clonotype occurred a few times. This chain uses TRBV7-2 with TRBJ2-2; 7 nucleotides line up with TRBD2. This CDR3 is built from 17 residues. Germline V gene lookup returns CDR1 SGHTA and CDR2 FQGNSA. With V trimmed by 5 bases and J by 6 bases, 15 bases remained unmatched. CDR3 DNA: TGTGCCAGCAGCCCAAAGAATTGGGCGGGAGTTTCCGGGGAGCTGTTTTTT. It translates to CASSPKNWAGVSGELFF.

There are a few counts of this clonotype. J is TRBJ2-1 and V is TRBV12-5, with D hard to call. Trimming cost V 6 bases and J 10 bases, with 13 bases left between them. CDR1 LGHNT and CDR2 FRNRAP come from the germline V gene. This CDR3 is 12 amino acids long. CDR3 in DNA: TGTGCTAGTGGCGGCCCCGAAGGAGAGCAGTTCTTC. Protein sequence: CASGGPEGEQFF.

The genes are TRBV7-9 and TRBJ2-5; 10 bases are shared with TRBD1. With V trimmed by 5 bases and J by 3 bases, 3 bases remained unmatched. Germline values: CDR1 SEHNR, CDR2 FQNEAQ (reference sequence). This CDR3 spans 14 amino acids. The CDR3 DNA reads TGTGCCAGCAGCCCGGACAGGGGGGAAGAGACCCAGTACTTC. Its translation: CASSPDRGEETQYF.

The gene calls are TRBV7-9 and TRBJ2-3; D not resolved. Germline lookup yields CDR1 SEHNR and CDR2 FQNEAQ (reference sequence). V lost 5 bases to trimming and J lost 4 bases, with 22 bases between them. This CDR3 has 17 residues. CDR3 nucleotide sequence: TGTGCCAGCAGCGCCCGGAACCTAACCTCTTTAGCAGATACGCAGTATTTT. It translates to CASSARNLTSLADTQYF.